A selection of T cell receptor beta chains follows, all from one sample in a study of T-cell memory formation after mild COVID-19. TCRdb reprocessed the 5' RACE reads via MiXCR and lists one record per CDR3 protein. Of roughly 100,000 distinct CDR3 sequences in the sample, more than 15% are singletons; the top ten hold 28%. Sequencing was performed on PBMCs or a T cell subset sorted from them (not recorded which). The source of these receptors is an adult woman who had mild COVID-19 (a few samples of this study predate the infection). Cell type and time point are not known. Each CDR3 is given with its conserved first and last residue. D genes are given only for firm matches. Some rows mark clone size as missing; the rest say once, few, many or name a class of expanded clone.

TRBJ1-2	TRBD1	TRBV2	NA	TGTGCCAGCAACCGGGACAGGGGCTACACCTTC	CASNRDRGYTF
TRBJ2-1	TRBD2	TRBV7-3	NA	TGTGCCAGCAGCCCCTGGACTAGCGGGCCGAACAATGAGCAGTTCTTC	CASSPWTSGPNNEQFF
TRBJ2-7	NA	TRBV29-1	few	TGCAGCGTGTGGCTCGGCTACGAGCAGTACTTC	CSVWLGYEQYF
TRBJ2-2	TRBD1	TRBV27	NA	TGTGCCAGCTGCCTTTCCGGGACAGGGTACACCGGGGAGCTGTTTTTT	CASCLSGTGYTGELFF
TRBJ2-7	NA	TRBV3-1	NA	TGTGCCAGCAGCCAATACCGCTCCGAAGGCGATTTCTCCTACGAGCAGTACTTC	CASSQYRSEGDFSYEQYF
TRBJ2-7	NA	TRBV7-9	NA	TGTGCCAGCACCATAGCGGTCTCCTACGAGCAGTACTTC	CASTIAVSYEQYF
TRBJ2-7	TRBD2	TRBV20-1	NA	TGCAGTGCTATTGTAGCGGGGGCCTCCTACGAGCAGTACTTC	CSAIVAGASYEQYF
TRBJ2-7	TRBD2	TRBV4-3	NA	TGCGCCAGCAGCGCACTAGCGGGAGACTCCGCACCTTACGAGCAGTACTTC	CASSALAGDSAPYEQYF
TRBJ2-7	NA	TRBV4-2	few	TGTGCCAGCAGCTACTCCGGACTGGCCTACGAGCAGTACTTC	CASSYSGLAYEQYF
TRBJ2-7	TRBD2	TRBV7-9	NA	TGTGCCAGCAGCTTAGTCGGACTAGCGGAGGAGCAGTACTTC	CASSLVGLAEEQYF
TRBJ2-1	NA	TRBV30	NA	TGTGCCTGGACATGGACAGAGCACCTCTACAATGAGCAGTTCTTC	CAWTWTEHLYNEQFF
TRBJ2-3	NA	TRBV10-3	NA	TGTGCCATCAGTGAGTCTTGGTCGGGGGCCCAAGTCGATACGCAGTATTTT	CAISESWSGAQVDTQYF
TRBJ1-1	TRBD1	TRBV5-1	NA	TGCGCCAGCAGCTTGGGAGACAGGGCTGAAGCTTTCTTT	CASSLGDRAEAFF
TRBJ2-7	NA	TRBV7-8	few	TGTGCCAGCAGCTTAAGGGGTCCGTGGGAGCAGTACTTC	CASSLRGPWEQYF
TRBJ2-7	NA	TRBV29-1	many	TGCAGCGTTGAAGATCCCGGCAGGAGAGACTACGAGCAGTACTTC	CSVEDPGRRDYEQYF
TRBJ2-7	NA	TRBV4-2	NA	TGTGCCAGCAGCCAAGATCCCGCGGGACTTTACTCCTACGAGCAGTACTTC	CASSQDPAGLYSYEQYF
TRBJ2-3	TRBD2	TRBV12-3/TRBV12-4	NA	TGTGCCAGCAGCCTTGGGCCCGAGCGGGAGAGTTCAGATACGCAGTATTTT	CASSLGPERESSDTQYF
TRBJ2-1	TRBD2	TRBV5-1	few	TGCGCCAGCAGCTCCGGGACTAGCGGGATGCTGGGGAACAATGAGCAGTTCTTC	CASSSGTSGMLGNNEQFF
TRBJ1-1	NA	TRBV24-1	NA	TGTGCCACCGCCGCGGGACTTAACACTGAAGCTTTCTTT	CATAAGLNTEAFF
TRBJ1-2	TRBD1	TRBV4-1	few	TGCGCCAGCAGCCCGGACAGGGGGCTTATGGGCTACACCTTC	CASSPDRGLMGYTF
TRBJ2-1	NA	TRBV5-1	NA	TGCGCCAGCAGCTTGTCGGTTCGGGAGCCCACCTACAATGAGCAGTTCTTC	CASSLSVREPTYNEQFF
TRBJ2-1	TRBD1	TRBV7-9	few	TGTGCCAGCAGCTTAGGGGACAGGGGACCAACCTACAATGAGCAGTTCTTC	CASSLGDRGPTYNEQFF
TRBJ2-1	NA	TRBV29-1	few	TGCAGCGTTGAATCCCAGGCCATCTCCTACAATGAGCAGTTCTTC	CSVESQAISYNEQFF
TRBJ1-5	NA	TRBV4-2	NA	TGTGCCAGCAGCCAAGAAGGCCAGCTCAATCAGCCCCAGCATTTT	CASSQEGQLNQPQHF
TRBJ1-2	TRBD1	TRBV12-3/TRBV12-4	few	TGTGCCAGCAGTTTACGGGACAGGGTGTTCGGTGGCTACACCTTC	CASSLRDRVFGGYTF
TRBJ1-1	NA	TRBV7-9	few	TGTGCCAGCAGCTCCGGGACGGGAGCTATGAACACTGAAGCTTTCTTT	CASSSGTGAMNTEAFF
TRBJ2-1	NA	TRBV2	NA	TGTGCCAGCAGTGTTAGGGAGCAGTTCTTC	CASSVREQFF
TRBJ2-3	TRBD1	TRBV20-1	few	TGCAGTGCTAGAGAGGACAGGGAACAGTATTTT	CSAREDREQYF
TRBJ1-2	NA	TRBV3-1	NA	TGTGCCAGCAGCCCGGACCGAGGTAGACCTAACTATGGCTACACCTTC	CASSPDRGRPNYGYTF
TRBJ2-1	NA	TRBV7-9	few	TGTGCCAGCAGCTTAGAGGGGACAAGCTCCTACAATGAGCAGTTCTTC	CASSLEGTSSYNEQFF
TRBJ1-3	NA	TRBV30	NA	TGTGCCTGGAGTGTATACGCAGGAGAGTTCTCTGGAAACACCATATATTTT	CAWSVYAGEFSGNTIYF
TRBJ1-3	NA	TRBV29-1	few	TGCAGCGTTGATACAGGGCAGGATGGAAACACCATATATTTT	CSVDTGQDGNTIYF
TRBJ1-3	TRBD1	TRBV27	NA	TGTGCCAGCATGAGGGACAGATCCTCTGGAAACACCATATATTTT	CASMRDRSSGNTIYF
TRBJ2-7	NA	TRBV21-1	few	TGTGCCAGCAGCAGAGTGGACGGGACTCCCAACGGCTCCTACGAGCAGTACTTC	CASSRVDGTPNGSYEQYF
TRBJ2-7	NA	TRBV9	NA	TGTGCCAGCAGCGTCCAGACAGACTCCTACGAGCAGTACTTC	CASSVQTDSYEQYF
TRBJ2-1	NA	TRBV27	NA	TGTGCCAGCAGTACCCAGTATGAGCAGTTCTTC	CASSTQYEQFF
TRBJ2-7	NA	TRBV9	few	TGTGCCAGCAGCGTAAGTGGTAGCCGGAGCTACGAGCAGTACTTC	CASSVSGSRSYEQYF
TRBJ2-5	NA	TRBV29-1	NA	TGCAGCGTTGATCACCCGGGCGGGACCCAGTACTTC	CSVDHPGGTQYF
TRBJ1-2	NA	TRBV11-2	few	TGTGCCAGCAGCTTAGTGCCCGGCAGGGGCTACACCTTC	CASSLVPGRGYTF
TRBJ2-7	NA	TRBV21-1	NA	TGTGCCAGCAGCAAAGCTATCTACGAGCAGTACTTC	CASSKAIYEQYF
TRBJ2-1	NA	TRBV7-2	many	TGTGCCAGCAGCTTAGTGGGGCCGGGCAATGAGCAGTTCTTC	CASSLVGPGNEQFF
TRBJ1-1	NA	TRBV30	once	TGTGCCTGGGATATTCGGGGGAACACTGAAGCTTTCTTT	CAWDIRGNTEAFF
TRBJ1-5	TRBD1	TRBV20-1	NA	TGCAGTGCTAACCTGGGACAGCGGAATCAGCCCCAGCATTTT	CSANLGQRNQPQHF
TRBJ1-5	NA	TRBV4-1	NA	TGCGCCAGCAGCCAAGTAGGTATGGGGACGGACCCCTCGGAGCCCCAGCATTTT	CASSQVGMGTDPSEPQHF
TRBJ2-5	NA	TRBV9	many	TGTGCCAGCAGCACACCGAGGACCCTGGGGGACGAGACCCAGTACTTC	CASSTPRTLGDETQYF
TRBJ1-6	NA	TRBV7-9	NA	TGTGCCAGCAGCTTAGTTCGGGGGGAGGCCTATAATTCACCCCTCCACTTT	CASSLVRGEAYNSPLHF
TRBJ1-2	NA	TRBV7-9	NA	TGTGCCAGCAGCTTAGACACAGCTGCTAACTATGGCTACACCTTC	CASSLDTAANYGYTF
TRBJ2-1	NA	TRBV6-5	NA	TGTGCCAGCAGCTACGCTGTCAGGGCCCGTGAGCAGTTCTTC	CASSYAVRAREQFF
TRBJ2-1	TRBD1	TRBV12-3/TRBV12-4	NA	TGTGCCAGTCTGAGATTGGACAGGGGCAATGAGCAGTTCTTC	CASLRLDRGNEQFF
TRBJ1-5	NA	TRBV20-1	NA	TGCAGTGCTAGAGATGCGGGGGGTAGCAATCAGCCCCAGCATTTT	CSARDAGGSNQPQHF
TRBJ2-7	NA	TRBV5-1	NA	TGCGCCAGCAGCTCGGGACGGGGAACCTACGAGCAGTACTTC	CASSSGRGTYEQYF